The 16 T cell receptor beta chains below all came from one sample that was sequenced in a study of blood T cell repertoires in COVID-19. The repertoire was sequenced with immunoSEQ multiplex PCR; TCRdb's copy has only in-frame clones and lacks some. Among roughly 100,000 clones listed, 84% were seen once. Sequencing input: peripheral blood. The source of these receptors is a human donor in a cohort sampled during active or convalescent COVID-19.

The CDR3 sequence: CASSQPSGGAFF. Here the CDR3 DNA reads TGTGCCAGCAGCCAGCCGTCGGGGGGAGCTTTCTTT. J is TRBJ1-1 and V is TRBV11-2, with TRBD1 as a possible D gene (5 bases). The CDR3 is 12 amino acids. V shed 5 bases and J shed 10 bases, with 14 bases lying between them. Germline-derived CDR1 and CDR2 are SGHAT and FQNNGV. Variable domain in full (rest from reference TRBV11-2 and TRBJ1-1): EAGVAQSPRYKIIEKRQSVAFWCNPISGHATLYWYQQILGQGPKLLIQFQNNGVVDDSQLPKDRFSAERLKGVDSTLKIQPAKLEDSAVYLCASSQPSGGAFFGQGTRLTVV.

This clone was found a few times. J is TRBJ1-5 and V is TRBV2; possibly TRBD1 for D (6 bases). Germline V gene lookup returns CDR1 SNHLY and CDR2 FYNNEI. CDR3 length equals 15 residues. V shed 0 bases and J shed 6 bases, with 12 bases lying between them. The DNA of the CDR3 is TGTGCCAGCAGTGAAGCTCGGGGGGCTGGTCAGCCCCAGCATTTT. Its translation: CASSEARGAGQPQHF.

The genes are TRBV24-1 and TRBJ1-1; no clear D. The CDR3 has 13 amino acids. Trimming pared 7 bases from V and 1 base from J, leaving 9 bases between. The germline CDR1 and CDR2 sequences are KGHDR and SFDVKD. DNA for the CDR3: TGTGCCACCAGACAACCCCCGAACACTGAAGCTTTCTTT. The encoded protein is CATRQPPNTEAFF.

The V gene is TRBV6-6, the J gene TRBJ1-6, with no clear D. The V gene lost 5 bases and the J gene lost 4 bases, with 18 bases spanning the gap. The CDR3 length is 17 residues. From germline, CDR1 is MNHNY and CDR2 SVGAGI (reference sequence). CDR3 loop: CASSRSLSESYNSPLHF. For the CDR3, the DNA is TGTGCCAGCAGTCGAAGCTTGTCCGAATCATATAATTCACCCCTCCACTTT.

This clone was counted between two and nine times. The gene calls are TRBV11-2 and TRBJ1-5; a weak D match, TRBD1 (5 bases). The CDR3 runs 13 residues. The V end lost 3 bases, the J end lost 9 bases, and 12 bases lay between the germline ends. The germline CDR1 and CDR2 sequences are SGHAT and FQNNGV. The CDR3 protein is CASSFTDQGPQHF. Written as DNA, the CDR3 is TGTGCCAGCAGCTTCACAGACCAGGGGCCCCAGCATTTT.

A single count supports this clone. The rearrangement links TRBV10-3 to TRBJ2-5; 8 bases agree with TRBD2. V lost 5 bases, J lost 5 bases, and 10 bases stayed unmatched. Germline CDR1 and CDR2: ENHRY and SYGVKD. The CDR3 is 15 residues long. The CDR3 loop is CAISSGLAPTETQYF. DNA for the CDR3: TGTGCCATCAGTTCAGGACTAGCTCCGACTGAGACCCAGTACTTC.

The genes are TRBV9 and TRBJ1-1, with D unresolved. Germline V lookup: CDR1 SGDLS, CDR2 YYNGEE. The CDR3 is 13 residues long. Trimming took 0 bases from V and 7 from J, leaving 10 bases between them. The CDR3 DNA reads TGTGCCAGCAGCGTAGTCCTGGCTGGTGAAGCTTTCTTT. Translation gives CASSVVLAGEAFF. The full variable domain, its missing parts supplied by reference TRBV9 and TRBJ1-1, is DSGVTQTPKHLITATGQRVTLRCSPRSGDLSVYWYQQSLDQGLQFLIQYYNGEERAKGNILERFSAQQFPDLHSELNLSSLELGDSALYFCASSVVLAGEAFFGQGTRLTVV.

The chain carries TRBV7-3 and TRBJ2-1; 8 nucleotides line up with TRBD2. CDR1 and CDR2 from the germline V gene are SGHTA and FQGTGA. Unmatched junction bases numbered 3, after V lost 2 bases and J lost 0 bases. The CDR3 extends over 16 amino acids. The CDR3 sequence: CASSLSAGVSYNEQFF. CDR3 bases: TGTGCCAGCAGCTTATCAGCGGGGGTCTCCTACAATGAGCAGTTCTTC.

The V call is TRBV7-9, the J call TRBJ1-3, with D possibly being TRBD1 (6 bases). Germline CDR1 and CDR2: SEHNR and FQNEAQ (reference sequence). V was pared by 4 bases and J by 8 bases, with 15 bases between. There are 14 residues in the CDR3. CDR3 DNA sequence: TGTGCCAGCAGCTCACAGGGTATCGTCGACACCATATATTTT. Translation: CASSSQGIVDTIYF.

This chain links TRBV5-5 with TRBJ1-1, with a tentative D call TRBD1 (6 bases). Trimming removed 4 bases at V and 11 bases at J, with 15 bases between. The CDR3 sequence is 12 residues long. Germline V lookup: CDR1 SGHKS, CDR2 YYEKEE (reference sequence). CDR3 sequence: CASSPESGVAFF. The DNA for the CDR3 is TGTGCCAGCAGCCCTGAGTCAGGGGTCGCTTTCTTT.

This clone has only a few counts. This chain joins TRBV15 and TRBJ1-4, with 9 bases aligning to TRBD1. The germline gives CDR1 LNHNV, CDR2 YYDKDF (reference sequence). This CDR3 comprises 19 residues. The V segment lost 0 bases and the J segment 0 bases; nucleotides outside the gene matches: 8. CDR3 nucleotide sequence: TGTGCCACCAGCAGAGATCAAGTGGGACAGGGAGCAACTAATGAAAAACTGTTTTTT. It translates to CATSRDQVGQGATNEKLFF.

The chain employs TRBV5-1 and TRBJ1-1, with D perhaps TRBD1 (5 bases). This CDR3 is built from 14 residues. With 7 bases removed from V and 5 bases from J, the gap between germline ends came to 18 bases. Germline V gene data show CDR1 as SGHRS and CDR2 as YFSETQ. Here the CDR3 reads CASSPGDWSTEAFF. The CDR3 DNA follows: TGCGCCAGCTCCCCGGGGGATTGGAGTACTGAAGCTTTCTTT.

V is TRBV7-6 and J is TRBJ1-2; 12 bases match TRBD1. J lost 5 bases, V lost 4 bases, and 2 bases had no gene match. Germline V lookup: CDR1 SGHVS, CDR2 FNYEAQ. The CDR3 extends over 14 amino acids. This CDR3 is CASSSGQGAYGYTF. The DNA of the CDR3 is TGTGCCAGCAGCTCGGGACAGGGGGCGTATGGCTACACCTTC. Complete variable domain (other parts from reference TRBV7-6 and TRBJ1-2): GAGVSQSPRYKVTKRGQDVALRCDPISGHVSLYWYRQALGQGPEFLTYFNYEAQQDKSGLPNDRFSAERPEGSISTLTIQRTEQRDSAMYRCASSSGQGAYGYTFGSGTRLTVV.

V and J are TRBV24-1 and TRBJ1-1, with unresolved D. The germline V gene has CDR1 KGHDR and CDR2 SFDVKD. V was shortened by 7 bases and J by 4 bases, with 12 bases between the two germline ends. This CDR3 is 13 amino acids long. CDR3 protein: CATSTPRGTEAFF. The CDR3 DNA reads as TGTGCCACCAGCACCCCGCGTGGCACTGAAGCTTTCTTT.

J is TRBJ2-3 and V is TRBV2, with D unclear. The CDR3 runs 11 residues. Looked up from germline, CDR1 is SNHLY and CDR2 is FYNNEI. V was shortened by 6 bases and J by 6 bases, with 7 bases between the two germline ends. DNA for the CDR3: TGTGCCAGCAGCCTACGGGATACGCAGTATTTT. This translates into CASSLRDTQYF.

This chain uses TRBV3-1 (or the pseudogene TRBV3-2) with TRBJ1-6, with D hard to call. Trimming pared 6 bases from V and 5 bases from J, leaving 8 bases between. Looked up from germline, CDR1 is LGHDT and CDR2 is YNNKEL (reference sequence). The CDR3 contains 13 residues. The CDR3 bases are TGTGCCAGCAGTCGGGGTAATAATTCACCCCTCCACTTT. Its translation: CASSRGNNSPLHF.